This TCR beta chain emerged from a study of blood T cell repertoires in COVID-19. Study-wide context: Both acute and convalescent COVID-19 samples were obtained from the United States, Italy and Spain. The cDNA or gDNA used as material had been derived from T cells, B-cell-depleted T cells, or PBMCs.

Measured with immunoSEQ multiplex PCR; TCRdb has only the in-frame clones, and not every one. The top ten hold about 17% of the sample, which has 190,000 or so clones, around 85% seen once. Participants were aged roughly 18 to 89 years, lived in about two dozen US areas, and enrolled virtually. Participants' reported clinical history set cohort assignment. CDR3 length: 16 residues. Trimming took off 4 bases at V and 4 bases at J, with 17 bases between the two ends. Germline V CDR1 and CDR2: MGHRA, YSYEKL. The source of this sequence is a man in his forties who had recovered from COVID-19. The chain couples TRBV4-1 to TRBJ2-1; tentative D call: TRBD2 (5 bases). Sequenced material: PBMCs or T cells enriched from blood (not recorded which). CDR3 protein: CASSPAGVRGYNEQFF. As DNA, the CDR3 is TGCGCCAGCAGCCCCGCCGGGGTAAGAGGGTACAATGAGCAGTTCTTC.